This T cell receptor (beta chain) was documented in a study of T cells in Graves' hyperthyroidism and ophthalmopathy. Details on this clonotype: What it recognizes is unknown.

Study results and limitations: Blood shared most expanded thyroid clonotypes above 0.001. For ophthalmopathy, model prediction preceded onset by a median around six months.

TCR beta CDR3 sequences were amplified from RNA transcripts. In the first-round RT-PCR of the TCR CDR3, the HTBI primer set was used. TCRdb re-called the multiplex PCR reads with MiXCR, one entry per CDR3 protein. The table lists under 650,000 distinct CDR3 sequences, 16% of them singletons. The germline gives CDR1 SQVTM, CDR2 ANQGSEA. Trimming stripped 3 bases from V and 7 bases from J, with 18 bases between. This CDR3 comprises 14 residues. The clonotype was recovered from a woman in her 30s with Graves' hyperthyroidism. V and J are TRBV29-1 and TRBJ1-2; the D is unclear. Sequencing input: blood. The CDR3 region has the DNA TGCAGCGTTGAGGTTTCTGCCAATATAGCTGGCTACACCTTC. Protein: CSVEVSANIAGYTF. The full variable domain, in which reference TRBV29-1 and TRBJ1-2 provide the parts outside the CDR3, is SAVISQKPSRDICQRGTSLTIQCQVDSQVTMMFWYRQQPGQSLTLIATANQGSEATYESGFVIDKFPISRPNLTFSTLTVSNMSPEDSSIYLCSVEVSANIAGYTFGSGTRLTVV.